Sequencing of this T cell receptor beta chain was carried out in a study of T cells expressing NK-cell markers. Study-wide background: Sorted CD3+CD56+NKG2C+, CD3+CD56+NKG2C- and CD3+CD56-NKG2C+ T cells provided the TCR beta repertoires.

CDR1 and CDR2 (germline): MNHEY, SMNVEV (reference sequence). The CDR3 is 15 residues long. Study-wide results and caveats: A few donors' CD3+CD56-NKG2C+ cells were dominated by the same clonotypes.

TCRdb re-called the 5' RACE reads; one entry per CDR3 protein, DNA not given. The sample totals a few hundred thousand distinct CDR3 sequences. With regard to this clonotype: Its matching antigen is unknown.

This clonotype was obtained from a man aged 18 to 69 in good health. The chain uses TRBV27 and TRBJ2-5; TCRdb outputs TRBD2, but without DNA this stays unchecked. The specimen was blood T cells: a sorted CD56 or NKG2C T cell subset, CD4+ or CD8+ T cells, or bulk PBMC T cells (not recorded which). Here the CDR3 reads CASSSLAAGEETQYF.